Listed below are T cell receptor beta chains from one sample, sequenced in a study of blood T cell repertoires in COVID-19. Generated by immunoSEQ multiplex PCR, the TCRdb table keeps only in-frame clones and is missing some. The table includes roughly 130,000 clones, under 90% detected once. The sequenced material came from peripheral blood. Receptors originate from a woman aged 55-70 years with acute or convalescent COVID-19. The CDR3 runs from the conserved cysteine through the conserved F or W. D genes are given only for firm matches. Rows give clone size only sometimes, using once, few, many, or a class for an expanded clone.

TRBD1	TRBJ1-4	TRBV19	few	CASSMRGGAINEKLFF	TGTGCCAGTAGTATGAGAGGGGGCGCGATTAATGAAAAACTGTTTTTT
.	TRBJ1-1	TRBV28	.	CASPKPRVRAEAFF	TGTGCCAGCCCCAAACCTAGGGTGAGGGCTGAAGCTTTCTTT
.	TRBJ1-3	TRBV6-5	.	CAIADGGSGNTIYF	TGTGCCATTGCCGACGGAGGCTCTGGAAACACCATATATTTT
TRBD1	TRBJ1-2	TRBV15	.	CATSRGQGPNYGYTF	TGTGCCACCAGCAGGGGACAGGGGCCTAACTATGGCTACACCTTC
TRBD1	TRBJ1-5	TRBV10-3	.	CATGEGAYQPQHF	TGTGCCACAGGAGAGGGGGCTTATCAGCCCCAGCATTTT
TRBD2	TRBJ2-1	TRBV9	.	CASSVYTSGFSYNEQFF	TGTGCCAGCAGCGTATACACTAGCGGGTTCTCCTACAATGAGCAGTTCTTC
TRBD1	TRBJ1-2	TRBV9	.	CASSVGTALTPHQTNYGYTF	TGTGCCAGCAGCGTTGGGACAGCCCTTACTCCGCATCAAACTAACTATGGCTACACCTTC
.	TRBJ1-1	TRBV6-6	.	CASSYPQEGAFF	TGTGCCAGCAGTTACCCACAGGAGGGGGCTTTCTTT
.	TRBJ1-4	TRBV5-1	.	CASSLAGTSREEKLFF	TGCGCCAGCAGCTTGGCCGGAACTTCGAGGGAGGAAAAACTGTTTTTT
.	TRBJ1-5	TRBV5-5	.	CASSQSPGMGNQPQHF	TGTGCCAGCAGCCAATCCCCCGGGATGGGCAATCAGCCCCAGCATTTT
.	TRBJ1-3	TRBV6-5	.	CATFAGYPGNTIYF	TGTGCCACCTTCGCCGGGTACCCTGGAAACACCATATATTTT
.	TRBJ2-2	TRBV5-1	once	CASTPRETGELFF	TGCGCCAGCACCCCCAGGGAAACCGGGGAGCTGTTTTTT
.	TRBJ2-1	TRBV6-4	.	CASSDSWKGDINEQFF	TGTGCCAGCAGTGACTCGTGGAAGGGAGACATCAATGAGCAGTTCTTC
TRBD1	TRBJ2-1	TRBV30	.	CAWSRGLAHEEQFF	TGTGCCTGGAGTAGGGGGCTTGCTCACGAGGAGCAGTTCTTC
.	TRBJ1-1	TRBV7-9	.	CASSLRGLDRLNTEAFF	TGTGCCAGCAGCTTAAGGGGCTTAGACAGGTTGAACACTGAAGCTTTCTTT